This T cell receptor (beta chain) emerged from a study of T cells expressing NK-cell markers. CDR1 is DFQATT and CDR2 is SNEGSKA in the germline V gene (reference sequence). CDR3 length: 16 amino acids. For TCR beta, cDNA was produced by 5'RACE template switching with UMIs. Reanalyzing the 5' RACE reads, TCRdb keeps one entry per CDR3 protein, without DNA. This sample lists 400,000 to 550,000 distinct CDR3 sequences; its ten largest clones have roughly 7.2%. In regard to this clonotype: Antigen: not known.

Study-wide results and limits: One observes that, in a few donors, these clonotypes were also the leading ones within the CD3+CD56-NKG2C+ fraction.

This clonotype originated in a woman aged 18 to 75 in good health. The sequencing input was blood T cells: a sorted CD56 or NKG2C T cell subset, CD4+ or CD8+ T cells, or bulk PBMC T cells (not recorded which). The chain couples TRBV20-1 to TRBJ2-2; the D call of TRBD2 rests on TCRdb alone, since no DNA is present to check it. The CDR3 region is CSARDRTLIGAGELFF.